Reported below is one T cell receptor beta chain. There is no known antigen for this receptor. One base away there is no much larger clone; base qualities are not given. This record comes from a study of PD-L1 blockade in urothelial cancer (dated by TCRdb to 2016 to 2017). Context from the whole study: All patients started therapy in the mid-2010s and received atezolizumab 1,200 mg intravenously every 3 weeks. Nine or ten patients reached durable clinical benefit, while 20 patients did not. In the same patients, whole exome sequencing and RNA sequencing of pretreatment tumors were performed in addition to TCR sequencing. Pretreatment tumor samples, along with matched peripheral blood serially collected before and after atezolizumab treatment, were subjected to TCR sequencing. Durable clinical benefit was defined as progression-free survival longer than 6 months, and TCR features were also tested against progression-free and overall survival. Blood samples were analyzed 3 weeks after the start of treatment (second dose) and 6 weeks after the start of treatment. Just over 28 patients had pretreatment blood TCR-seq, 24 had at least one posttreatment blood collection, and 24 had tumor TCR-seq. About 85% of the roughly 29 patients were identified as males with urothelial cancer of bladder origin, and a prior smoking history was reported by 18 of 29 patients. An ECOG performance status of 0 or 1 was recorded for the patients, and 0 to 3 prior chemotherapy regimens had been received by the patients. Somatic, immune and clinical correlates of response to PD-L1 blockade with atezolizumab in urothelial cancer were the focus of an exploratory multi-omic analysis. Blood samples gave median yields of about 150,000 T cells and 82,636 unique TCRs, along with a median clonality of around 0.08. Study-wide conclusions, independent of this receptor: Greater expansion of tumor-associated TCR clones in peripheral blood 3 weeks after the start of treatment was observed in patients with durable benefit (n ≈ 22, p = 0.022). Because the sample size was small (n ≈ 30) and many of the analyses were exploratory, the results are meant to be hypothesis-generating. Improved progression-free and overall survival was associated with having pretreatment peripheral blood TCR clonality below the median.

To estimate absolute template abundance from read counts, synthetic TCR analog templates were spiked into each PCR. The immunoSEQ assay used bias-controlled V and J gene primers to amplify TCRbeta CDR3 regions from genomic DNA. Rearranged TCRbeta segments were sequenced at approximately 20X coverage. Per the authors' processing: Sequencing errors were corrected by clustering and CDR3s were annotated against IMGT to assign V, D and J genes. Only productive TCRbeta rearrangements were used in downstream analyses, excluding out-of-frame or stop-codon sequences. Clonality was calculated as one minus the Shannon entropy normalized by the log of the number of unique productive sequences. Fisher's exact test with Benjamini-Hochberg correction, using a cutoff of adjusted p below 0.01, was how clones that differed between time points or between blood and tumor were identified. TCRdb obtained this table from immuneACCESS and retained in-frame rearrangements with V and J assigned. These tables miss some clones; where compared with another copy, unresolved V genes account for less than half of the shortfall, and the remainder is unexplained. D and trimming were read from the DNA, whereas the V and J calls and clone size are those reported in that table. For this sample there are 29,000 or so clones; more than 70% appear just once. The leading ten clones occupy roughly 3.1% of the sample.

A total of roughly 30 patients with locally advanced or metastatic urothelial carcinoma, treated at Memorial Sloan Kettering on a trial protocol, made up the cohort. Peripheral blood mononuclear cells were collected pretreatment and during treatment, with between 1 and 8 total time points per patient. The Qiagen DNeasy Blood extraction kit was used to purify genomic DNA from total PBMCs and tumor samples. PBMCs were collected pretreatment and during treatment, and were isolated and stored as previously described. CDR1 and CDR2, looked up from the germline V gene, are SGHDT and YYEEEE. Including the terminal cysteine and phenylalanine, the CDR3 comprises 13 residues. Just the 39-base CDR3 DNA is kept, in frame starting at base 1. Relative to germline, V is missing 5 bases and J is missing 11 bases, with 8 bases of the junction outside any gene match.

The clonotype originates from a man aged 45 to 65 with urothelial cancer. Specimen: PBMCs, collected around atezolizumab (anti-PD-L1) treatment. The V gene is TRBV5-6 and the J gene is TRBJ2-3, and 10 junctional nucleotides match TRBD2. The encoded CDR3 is CASSGLADLGQYF. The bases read TGTGCCAGCAGTGGACTAGCGGATCTCGGGCAGTATTTT.